Presented here are 17 T cell receptor beta chains from one specimen sequenced in a study of metastatic and nonmetastatic thyroid tumors. Patients had received no treatment of any kind before thyroid surgery. TCRdb reassembled clones from the PCR reads with MiXCR. The sample has just over 40,000 clones, about 10% seen once; the top ten hold under 30%. Sequencing was performed on blood. These TCRs come from a female donor with papillary thyroid cancer or a benign thyroid nodule (not recorded which). Some clones in this sample may be carry-over from other donors' samples.

This clone was observed many times. The J gene is TRBJ2-5, the V gene TRBV15, with D unclear. The length of the CDR3 is 15 residues. The ends were cut back, 0 bases at V and 5 bases at J, with 13 bases in the middle. The germline gives CDR1 LNHNV, CDR2 YYDKDF (reference sequence). The CDR3 nucleotides read TGTGCCACCAGCAGAGATTGGGGTAGACGGGAGACCCAGTACTTC. Amino acid sequence: CATSRDWGRRETQYF.

This clone showed up just a few times. This may stem from a read error, because a much larger clone lies one nucleotide away. This chain connects TRBV7-6 to TRBJ2-3; D is undetermined. The CDR3 is 12 amino acids. V was trimmed by 3 bases and J by 2 bases, leaving 3 bases between them. The germline V gene has CDR1 SGHVS and CDR2 FNYEAQ. The CDR3 here is CASSFLTDTQYF. The CDR3, as DNA: TGTGCCAGCAGCTTCCTCACAGATACGCAGTATTTT.

This clone has a count of ten or more. The genes are TRBV19 and TRBJ2-1; perhaps TRBD2 as D (6 bases). The germline gives CDR1 LNHDA, CDR2 SQIVND (reference sequence). This CDR3 spans 16 amino acids. The V end lost 2 bases, the J end lost 0 bases, and 11 bases lay between the germline ends. This CDR3 reads CASSIRRGFSYNEQFF. In DNA form, the CDR3 reads TGTGCCAGTAGTATACGGAGGGGCTTCTCCTACAATGAGCAGTTCTTC. Combining the CDR3 with reference TRBV19 and TRBJ2-1 gives the whole variable domain DGGITQSPKYLFRKEGQNVTLSCEQNLNHDAMYWYRQDPGQGLRLIYYSQIVNDFQKGDIAEGYSVSREKKESFPLTVTSAQKNPTAFYLCASSIRRGFSYNEQFFGPGTRLTVL.

This clone came up many times. The V call is TRBV2, the J call TRBJ1-2, with D possibly matching TRBD1 (6 bases). The CDR3 consists of 15 residues. From germline, CDR1 is SNHLY and CDR2 FYNNEI. The V gene lost 5 bases and the J gene lost 4 bases, with 17 bases spanning the gap. In DNA, the CDR3 is TGTGCCAGCAGTCCCGGACCGGGAGGGGGCTATGGCTACACCTTC. This sequence encodes CASSPGPGGGYGYTF.

There are many counts of this clone. V and J are TRBV27 and TRBJ2-1; 7 bases align to TRBD1. The CDR3 is 12 residues long. V lost 5 bases to trimming and J lost 8 bases; unmatched junction nucleotides: 3. Germline values: CDR1 MNHEY, CDR2 SMNVEV (reference sequence). CDR3 sequence reads: CASSARGYEQFF. The CDR3 DNA reads as TGTGCCAGCAGTGCCAGGGGGTATGAGCAGTTCTTC.

This clone has a count of ten or more. Here the CDR3 reads CASSRRQQNNEQFF. The CDR3 DNA reads as TGTGCCAGCAGCAGAAGACAGCAGAACAATGAGCAGTTCTTC. This chain uses TRBV11-3 with TRBJ2-1, with a possible D match to TRBD1 (5 bases). Germline CDR1 and CDR2: SGHNT and YENEEA. The CDR3 extends over 14 amino acids. V lost 5 bases and J 5 bases, leaving 13 bases between the germline ends. Full variable domain (outside the CDR3, taken from reference TRBV11-3 and TRBJ2-1): EAGVVQSPRYKIIEKKQPVAFWCNPISGHNTLYWYLQNLGQGPELLIRYENEEAVDDSQLPKDRFSAERLKGVDSTLKIQPAELGDSAVYLCASSRRQQNNEQFFGPGTRLTVL.

This clone was counted many times. This CDR3 is also generated by other DNA sequences in the sample. This chain links TRBV5-1 with TRBJ1-1; perhaps TRBD1 as D (5 bases). Germline V gene sequence: CDR1 SGHRS, CDR2 YFSETQ. Trimming pared 0 bases from V and 6 bases from J, leaving 15 bases between. The CDR3 sequence is 15 residues long. The CDR3 region is CASSLGGRSYSEAFF. CDR3 sequence (DNA): TGCGCCAGCAGCTTGGGGGGACGCTCCTACTCTGAAGCTTTCTTT.

There are many counts of this clone. This chain uses TRBV20-1 with TRBJ2-5; 10 nucleotides line up with TRBD2. Trimming took 6 bases from V and 6 from J; bases not matched to a gene: 7. Germline V gene lookup returns CDR1 DFQATT and CDR2 SNEGSKA (reference sequence). The CDR3 has 13 residues. The CDR3 protein is CSAKSGRGQTQYF. CDR3 sequence (DNA): TGCAGTGCCAAAAGCGGGAGGGGACAGACCCAGTACTTC.

This clone occurred many times. The CDR3 reads CASSPSPGYGYTF. The CDR3, as DNA: TGCGCCAGCAGCCCCAGCCCGGGATATGGCTACACCTTC. The rearrangement links TRBV5-1 to TRBJ1-2; D remains unclear. The V gene's germline CDR1 is SGHRS and CDR2 YFSETQ. CDR3 length: 13 residues. Trimming removed 4 bases from V and 5 bases from J, with 12 bases in between.

This clone was seen at least ten times. V is TRBV20-1 and J is TRBJ2-7; 10 positions match TRBD1. Germline V CDR1 and CDR2: DFQATT, SNEGSKA (reference sequence). V shed 5 bases and J 6 bases; nucleotides not matched to a gene: 10. This CDR3 has 14 residues. DNA of the CDR3: TGCAGTGCTCCGACAGGGGGCGGAATGGGCGAGCAGTACTTC. Translated: CSAPTGGGMGEQYF.

To note about this clone: One base away lies a much larger clone, so this may be a sequencing read error. This sample includes further DNA sequences coding for the same CDR3. V gene TRBV9 combines with J gene TRBJ2-1; 9 bases are a match to TRBD2. The length of the CDR3 is 16 residues. From germline, CDR1 is SGDLS and CDR2 YYNGEE. CDR3 nucleotides: TGTGCCAGCGGCGTAAGGCGGGAGGGCCGTTACAATGAGCAGTCCTTC. It is translated as CASGVRREGRYNEQSF.

This clone was seen at least ten times. The chain employs TRBV20-1 and TRBJ2-3; D perhaps matches TRBD2 (7 bases). This CDR3 contains 15 residues. Per germline, CDR1 DFQATT and CDR2 SNEGSKA (reference sequence). The V gene lost 6 bases and the J gene lost 4 bases, with 20 bases spanning the gap. CDR3 sequence reads: CSAPDQRGRADTQYF. For the CDR3, the DNA is TGCAGTGCCCCAGACCAAAGGGGGAGGGCAGATACGCAGTATTTT.

A remark on this clone: One end of the junction varies from germline; a read error may be responsible. V gene TRBV12-5 combines with J gene TRBJ2-3, with 7 bases fitting TRBD2. Germline CDR1 is LGHNT and CDR2 is FRNRAP. This CDR3 is built from 17 residues. CDR3 coding DNA: TGTGCTAGTTGTTGGGGGTCGACTAGCAGTAGCACATATACGCAGTATTTT. Residues: CASCWGSTSSSTYTQYF.

At least ten counts were recorded for this clone. The rearrangement uses TRBV5-1 and TRBJ2-7; no definite D call. The germline gives CDR1 SGHRS, CDR2 YFSETQ. This CDR3 has 14 residues. The V and J ends lost 4 bases and 2 bases respectively, with 13 bases between them. The CDR3 bases are TGCGCCAGCAGCACCACGGAGAGCCCCTACGAGCAGTACTTC. This codes for CASSTTESPYEQYF.

At least ten counts were recorded for this clone. V and J are TRBV19 and TRBJ1-5; maybe TRBD1 (5 bases). Deletions cut 0 bases from V and 4 bases from J, with 7 bases between. The CDR3 covers 14 residues. Germline assignment: CDR1 LNHDA and CDR2 SQIVND (reference sequence). CDR3 DNA: TGTGCCAGTAGTATAGAGGGGGGAAATCAGCCCCAGCATTTT. Its protein product is CASSIEGGNQPQHF.

This clone has at least ten counts. The rearrangement uses TRBV11-2 and TRBJ1-4; perhaps TRBD1 as D (5 bases). V was cut by 1 base and J by 2 bases, with 8 bases left in between. From germline, CDR1 is SGHAT and CDR2 FQNNGV. The CDR3 spans 15 residues. The CDR3 region has the DNA TGTGCCAGCAGCTTAGGGGGCCTGACTAATGAAAAACTGTTTTTT. It specifies CASSLGGLTNEKLFF.

This clone was found many times. The CDR3 DNA sequence: TGTGCCAGCAGTTACGAGGGAGGAGAGACCCAGTACTTC. Its protein product is CASSYEGGETQYF. The V call is TRBV6-5, the J call TRBJ2-5; the D gene is possibly TRBD2 (6 bases). V lost 2 bases and J 4 bases, leaving 8 bases between the germline ends. CDR1 and CDR2 from the germline V gene are MNHEY and SVGAGI. The CDR3 consists of 13 residues.